Shown below are 20 T cell receptor beta chains from a single sample sequenced in a study of regulatory T cells in long-lasting Graves disease. The time point was: persistent/refractory GD, antithyroid drugs over 5 years with positive TRAb. From PBMCs, RNA was extracted and then used to make the TCR library. With iRepertoire HTBI primers and Arm-PCR of CDR3 regions, TCR beta libraries were built. TCRdb called the multiplex PCR reads again in MiXCR, with one record for every CDR3 protein. The table includes roughly 500,000 distinct CDR3 sequences, about a fifth detected once. The starting material was peripheral blood mononuclear cells (PBMCs), obtained when the disease was refractory, from a patient treated with antithyroid drugs. The source is a female donor with Graves disease.

The V gene is TRBV12-3 or TRBV12-4, the J gene TRBJ2-3; tentative D call: TRBD1 (6 bases). V was pared by 8 bases and J by 1 base, with 10 bases between. This CDR3 is built from 13 residues. CDR3 amino acids: CASAQGRTDTQYF. The CDR3 DNA is TGTGCCAGCGCACAGGGCCGCACAGATACGCAGTATTTT.

The chain has TRBV11-2 and TRBJ2-3, with D tentatively TRBD1 or TRBD2 (5 bases each). The CDR3 totals 15 residues. Germline CDR1 is SGHAT and CDR2 is FQNNGV. V was trimmed by 7 bases and J by 2 bases, leaving 16 bases between them. This CDR3 is CASTRRGGNTDTQYF. CDR3 coding DNA: TGTGCCAGCACCCGCCGGGGCGGCAACACAGATACGCAGTATTTT.

This clonotype was counted at least ten times. Here the CDR3 DNA reads TGTGCCAGCAGCCCCATGATAGGGGCCAACGTCCTGACTTTC. Translating gives CASSPMIGANVLTF. The gene calls are TRBV27 and TRBJ2-6, with unresolved D. The CDR3 runs 14 residues. V lost 6 bases and J lost 4, with 10 bases in between. The germline CDR1 and CDR2 sequences are MNHEY and SMNVEV (reference sequence).

The J gene is TRBJ1-1, the V gene TRBV18; possible D gene TRBD1, 5 bases. Per germline, CDR1 KGHSH and CDR2 LQKENI. This CDR3 region has 13 residues. The V gene lost 5 bases and the J gene lost 4 bases, with 11 bases spanning the gap. The CDR3 spells CASSGAGITEAFF. CDR3 bases: TGTGCCAGCTCAGGGGCAGGAATCACTGAAGCTTTCTTT. Full variable domain (outside the CDR3, taken from reference TRBV18 and TRBJ1-1): NAGVMQNPRHLVRRRGQEARLRCSPMKGHSHVYWYRQLPEEGLKFMVYLQKENIIDESGMPKERFSAEFPKEGPSILRIQQVVRGDSAAYFCASSGAGITEAFFGQGTRLTVV.

This chain joins TRBV7-9 and TRBJ2-7; 7 bases are shared with TRBD2. The junction had 7 bases not matched to a gene; V was cut back by 5 bases and J by 3 bases. The CDR3 totals 14 residues. In germline, CDR1 is SEHNR, CDR2 FQNEAQ (reference sequence). CDR3 DNA sequence: TGTGCCAGCAGCCCTAGCGGAGCTAACTACGAGCAGTACTTC. It encodes CASSPSGANYEQYF.

This clonotype was seen repeatedly, ten times or more. This sequence joins TRBV30 and TRBJ1-5, with D maybe TRBD1 (6 bases). The V end lost 2 bases, the J end lost 4 bases, and 15 bases lay between the germline ends. From germline, CDR1 is GTSNPN and CDR2 SVGIG (reference sequence). The CDR3 is 15 residues long. CDR3 region: CAWSKGGRTNQPQHF. The CDR3, as DNA: TGTGCCTGGAGTAAAGGGGGGCGGACTAATCAGCCCCAGCATTTT. The variable domain in full, with the rest retrieved from reference TRBV30 and TRBJ1-5, is SQTIHQWPATLVQPVGSPLSLECTVEGTSNPNLYWYRQAAGRGLQLLFYSVGIGQISSEVPQNLSASRPQDRQFILSSKKLLLSDSGFYLCAWSKGGRTNQPQHFGDGTRLSIL.

This clonotype was counted ten times or more. This chain uses TRBV7-2 with TRBJ2-5; D gene unclear. The CDR3 runs to 15 residues. Per the germline V gene, CDR1 is SGHTA and CDR2 is FQGNSA. Trimming cost V 2 bases and J 5 bases, with 15 bases left between them. This CDR3 reads CASSLPRVSSETQYF. The CDR3 bases are TGTGCCAGCAGCTTACCCCGGGTTAGCTCGGAGACCCAGTACTTC.

This clonotype was picked up many times. The genes are TRBV14 and TRBJ2-7; no clear D gene. V was shortened by 1 base and J by 2 bases, with 12 bases between the two germline ends. Germline values: CDR1 SGHDN, CDR2 FVKESK. The CDR3 consists of 15 residues. CDR3 protein: CASSQGPDGTYEQYF. The CDR3 DNA reads TGTGCCAGCAGCCAAGGTCCGGACGGCACCTACGAGCAGTACTTC.

V and J are TRBV6-1 and TRBJ2-7, with 9 nucleotides matching TRBD2. The CDR3 loop spans 19 amino acids. Trimming cost V 7 bases and J 1 base; bases outside gene matches: 20. Germline CDR1 reads MNHNS; CDR2 reads SASEGT. The CDR3 loop reads CASKLVAGVGGDTSYEQYF. In nucleotides, the CDR3 is TGTGCCAGCAAATTGGTAGCGGGAGTTGGGGGTGATACTTCCTACGAGCAGTACTTC.

The chain combines TRBV19 with TRBJ1-4; a possible D gene is TRBD1 (6 bases). The CDR3 contains 18 residues. The V end lost 6 bases, the J end lost 1 base, and 21 bases lay between the germline ends. Germline CDR1 is LNHDA and CDR2 is SQIVND (reference sequence). Written as DNA, the CDR3 is TGTGCCAGTAGGCCGGACAGAAGGAGAGCCGAAACTAATGAAAAACTGTTTTTT. Protein sequence: CASRPDRRRAETNEKLFF.

In this sample, this clonotype turned up many times. This chain links TRBV29-1 with TRBJ2-2, with 9 positions matching TRBD2. The CDR3 extends over 14 amino acids. Germline CDR1 SQVTM, CDR2 ANQGSEA. Trimming at V came to 5 bases and at J to 5 bases, leaving 6 bases not matched to a gene. Here the CDR3 DNA reads TGCAGCGTTACCGTAGCGGGAGTAACCGGGGAGCTGTTTTTT. Translation: CSVTVAGVTGELFF.

This clonotype has a count of ten or more. The chain links TRBV11-3 to TRBJ1-5; D not resolved. Germline V gives CDR1 SGHNT, CDR2 YENEEA. There are 15 residues in the CDR3. The V end lost 2 bases, the J end lost 3 bases, and 11 bases lay between the germline ends. This CDR3 is CASSLSVEHNQPQHF. CDR3 coding DNA: TGTGCCAGCAGCTTAAGTGTTGAACACAATCAGCCCCAGCATTTT.

At least ten counts were recorded for this clonotype. The chain is built from TRBV28 and TRBJ2-2, with 13 bases that match TRBD2. V was pared by 5 bases and J by 6 bases, with 9 bases of the junction left unmatched. The CDR3 sequence is 17 residues long. The germline gives CDR1 MDHEN, CDR2 SYDVKM. CDR3 nucleotides: TGTGCCAGCAGTCAAGGACTAGCGGGAGAGCTCCCCGGGGAGCTGTTTTTT. Translated, it gives CASSQGLAGELPGELFF. Full variable domain (rest looked up from reference TRBV28 and TRBJ2-2): DVKVTQSSRYLVKRTGEKVFLECVQDMDHENMFWYRQDPGLGLRLIYFSYDVKMKEKGDIPEGYSVSREKKERFSLILESASTNQTSMYLCASSQGLAGELPGELFFGEGSRLTVL.

The V call is TRBV10-3, the J call TRBJ2-7, with 7 nucleotides matching TRBD1. Germline CDR1 is ENHRY and CDR2 is SYGVKD. The CDR3 covers 13 residues. V was clipped by 6 bases and J by 5 bases; unmatched bases: 7. CDR3 loop: CAIRSTGTDEQYF. Written as DNA, the CDR3 is TGTGCCATCAGATCGACAGGGACCGACGAGCAGTACTTC.

V usage is TRBV5-1 and J usage is TRBJ2-5, with 7 bases fitting TRBD1. After removal of 0 bases from V and 10 bases from J, the junction contained 6 bases not matched to a gene. Germline CDR1 SGHRS, CDR2 YFSETQ. CDR3 length: 13 amino acids. The CDR3 region is CASSLGQGRGQYF. CDR3 in DNA: TGCGCCAGCAGCTTGGGACAGGGAAGAGGCCAGTACTTC.

This clonotype has a count of ten or more. The chain couples TRBV7-9 to TRBJ2-7; D perhaps matches TRBD1 (5 bases). This CDR3 spans 14 amino acids. The V end was cut by 5 bases, the J end by 6 bases, with 17 bases between. Per the germline V gene, CDR1 is SEHNR and CDR2 is FQNEAQ (reference sequence). CDR3 DNA sequence: TGTGCCAGCAGCCTCACAAGTAGGGGCTCCGAGCAGTACTTC. Protein: CASSLTSRGSEQYF.

On this clonotype itself: The likely explanation is a read error, given a far larger clone one base away. This CDR3 is CASGEAAGTVYEQYF. The CDR3 region has the DNA TGTGCCAGCGGTGAAGCAGCCGGGACAGTCTACGAGCAGTACTTC. V usage is TRBV12-3 or TRBV12-4 and J usage is TRBJ2-7, with 7 bases that match TRBD1. V was clipped by 8 bases and J by 3 bases; unmatched bases: 13. The CDR3 is made up of 15 amino acids.

This clonotype was seen a few times. This sequence joins TRBV15 and TRBJ1-4; no definite D call. Per germline, CDR1 LNHNV and CDR2 YYDKDF (reference sequence). CDR3 length equals 16 residues. V was shortened by 4 bases and J by 2 bases, with 14 bases between the two germline ends. In nucleotides, the CDR3 is TGTGCCACCAGCACGACACCCGGATCGACTAATGAAAAACTGTTTTTT. This gives the protein CATSTTPGSTNEKLFF.

The chain has TRBV12-3 or TRBV12-4 and TRBJ2-1; weak D call: TRBD2 (5 bases). Trimming pared 7 bases from V and 0 bases from J, leaving 13 bases between. There are 15 residues in the CDR3. The DNA for the CDR3 is TGTGCCAGCATATCACCTAGCAGCTCCTACAATGAGCAGTTCTTC. It encodes CASISPSSSYNEQFF.

This clonotype occurred many times. The rearrangement links TRBV7-2 to TRBJ2-5; TRBD1 matches 10 bases. V shed 2 bases and J 5 bases; nucleotides not matched to a gene: 5. The CDR3 consists of 15 residues. Germline-derived CDR1 and CDR2 are SGHTA and FQGNSA. The CDR3 DNA sequence: TGTGCCAGCAGCTTAAGACAGGGGGCAGTGGAGACCCAGTACTTC. This sequence encodes CASSLRQGAVETQYF.